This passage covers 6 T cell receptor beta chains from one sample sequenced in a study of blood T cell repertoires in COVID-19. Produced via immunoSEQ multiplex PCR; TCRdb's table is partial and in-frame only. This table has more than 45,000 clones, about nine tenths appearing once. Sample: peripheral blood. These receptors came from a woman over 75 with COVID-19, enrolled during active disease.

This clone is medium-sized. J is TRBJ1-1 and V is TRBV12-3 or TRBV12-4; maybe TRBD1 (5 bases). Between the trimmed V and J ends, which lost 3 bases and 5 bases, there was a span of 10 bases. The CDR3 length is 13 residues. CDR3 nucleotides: TGTGCCAGCAGTTTTCAGGGAGGGACTGAAGCTTTCTTT. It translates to CASSFQGGTEAFF.

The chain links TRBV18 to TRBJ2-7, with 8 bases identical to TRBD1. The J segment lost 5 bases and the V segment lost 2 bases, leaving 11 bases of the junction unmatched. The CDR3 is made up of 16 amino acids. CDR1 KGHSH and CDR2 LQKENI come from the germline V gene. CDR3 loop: CASSPMNQGARNEQYF. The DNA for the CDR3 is TGTGCCAGCTCACCAATGAACCAGGGGGCGCGGAACGAGCAGTACTTC.

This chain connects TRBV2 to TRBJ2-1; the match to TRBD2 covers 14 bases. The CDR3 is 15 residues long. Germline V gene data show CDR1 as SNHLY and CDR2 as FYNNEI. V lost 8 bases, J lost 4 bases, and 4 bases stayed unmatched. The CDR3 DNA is TGTGCCAGCGGGACTAGCGGGGGCAAATACAATGAGCAGTTCTTC. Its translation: CASGTSGGKYNEQFF.

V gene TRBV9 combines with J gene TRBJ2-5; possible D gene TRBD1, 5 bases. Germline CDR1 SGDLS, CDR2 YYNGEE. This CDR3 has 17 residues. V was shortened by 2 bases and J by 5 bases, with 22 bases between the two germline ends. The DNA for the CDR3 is TGTGCCAGCAGCGTCACCCCACGGACACAGGTTGGGGAGACCCAGTACTTC. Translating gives CASSVTPRTQVGETQYF.

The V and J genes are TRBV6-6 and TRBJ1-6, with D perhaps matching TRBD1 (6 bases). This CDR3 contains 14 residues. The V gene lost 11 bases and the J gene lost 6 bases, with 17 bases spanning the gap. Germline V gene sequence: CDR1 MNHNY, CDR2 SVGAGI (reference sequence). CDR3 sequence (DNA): TGTGCCGAAAGTCGGGGGGACATTAATTCACCCCTCCACTTT. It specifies CAESRGDINSPLHF.

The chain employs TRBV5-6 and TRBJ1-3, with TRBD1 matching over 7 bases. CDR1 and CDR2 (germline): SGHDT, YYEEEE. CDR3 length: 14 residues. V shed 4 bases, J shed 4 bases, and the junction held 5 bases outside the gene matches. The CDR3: CASSTLTGGNTIYF. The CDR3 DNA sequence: TGTGCCAGCAGCACCCTGACAGGGGGAAACACCATATATTTT.